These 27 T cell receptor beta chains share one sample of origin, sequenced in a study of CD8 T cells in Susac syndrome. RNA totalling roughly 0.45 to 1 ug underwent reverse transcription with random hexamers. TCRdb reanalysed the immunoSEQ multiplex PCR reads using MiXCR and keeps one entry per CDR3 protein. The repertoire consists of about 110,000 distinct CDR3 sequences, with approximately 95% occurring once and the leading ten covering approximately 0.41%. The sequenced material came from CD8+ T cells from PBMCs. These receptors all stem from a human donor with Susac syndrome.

CDR3 sequence: CASSFRHLNTEAFF. The CDR3, as DNA: TGTGCCAGCAGCTTTCGACACCTGAACACTGAAGCTTTCTTT. The rearrangement links TRBV5-4 to TRBJ1-1; D call uncertain. CDR1 is SGHNT, CDR2 YYREEE, per germline (reference sequence). The CDR3 consists of 14 residues. V lost 2 bases, J lost 0 bases, and 8 bases lay in between.

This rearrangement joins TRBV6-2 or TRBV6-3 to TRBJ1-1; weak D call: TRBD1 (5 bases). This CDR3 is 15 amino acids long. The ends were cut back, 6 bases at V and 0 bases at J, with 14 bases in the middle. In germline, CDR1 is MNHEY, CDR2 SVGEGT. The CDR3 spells CASRPGTAMNTEAFF. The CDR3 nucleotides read TGTGCCAGCAGGCCCGGGACGGCGATGAACACTGAAGCTTTCTTT.

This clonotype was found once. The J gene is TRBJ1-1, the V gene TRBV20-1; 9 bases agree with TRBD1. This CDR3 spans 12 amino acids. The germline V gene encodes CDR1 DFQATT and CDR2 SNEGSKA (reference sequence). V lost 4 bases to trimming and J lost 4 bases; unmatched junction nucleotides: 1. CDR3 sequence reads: CSAMGQGTEAFF. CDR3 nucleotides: TGCAGTGCTATGGGACAGGGCACTGAAGCTTTCTTT.

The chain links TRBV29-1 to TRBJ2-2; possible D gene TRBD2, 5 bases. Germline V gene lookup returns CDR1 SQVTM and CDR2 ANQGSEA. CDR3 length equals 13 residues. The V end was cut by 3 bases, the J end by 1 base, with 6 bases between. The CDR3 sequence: CSVDGKNTGELFF. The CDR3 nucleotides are TGCAGCGTTGACGGGAAGAACACCGGGGAGCTGTTTTTT.

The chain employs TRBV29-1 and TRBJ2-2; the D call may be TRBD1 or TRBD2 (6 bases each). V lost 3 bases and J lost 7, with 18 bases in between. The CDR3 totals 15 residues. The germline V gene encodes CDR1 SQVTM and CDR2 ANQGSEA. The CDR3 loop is CSVDGGRGAVGELFF. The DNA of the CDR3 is TGCAGCGTTGATGGGGGAAGGGGGGCGGTCGGGGAGCTGTTTTTT.

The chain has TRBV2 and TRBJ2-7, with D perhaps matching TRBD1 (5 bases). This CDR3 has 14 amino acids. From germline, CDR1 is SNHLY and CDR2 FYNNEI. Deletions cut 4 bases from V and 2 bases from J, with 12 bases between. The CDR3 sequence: CASSGGYAAYEQYF. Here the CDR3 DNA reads TGTGCCAGCAGTGGGGGCTATGCGGCCTACGAGCAGTACTTC. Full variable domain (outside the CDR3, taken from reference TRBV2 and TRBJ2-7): EPEVTQTPSHQVTQMGQEVILRCVPISNHLYFYWYRQILGQKVEFLVSFYNNEISEKSEIFDDQFSVERPDGSNFTLKIRSTKLEDSAMYFCASSGGYAAYEQYFGPGTRLTVT.

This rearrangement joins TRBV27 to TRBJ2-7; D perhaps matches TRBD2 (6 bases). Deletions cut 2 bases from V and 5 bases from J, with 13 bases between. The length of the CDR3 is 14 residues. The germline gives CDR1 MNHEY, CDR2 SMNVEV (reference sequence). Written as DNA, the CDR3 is TGTGCCAGCAGTTTAAGGTTCTCGGGGGACGAGCAGTACTTC. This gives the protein CASSLRFSGDEQYF.

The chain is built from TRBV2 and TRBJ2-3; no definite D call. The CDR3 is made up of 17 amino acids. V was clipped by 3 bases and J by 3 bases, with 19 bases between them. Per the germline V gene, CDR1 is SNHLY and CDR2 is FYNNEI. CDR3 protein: CASSDVSFLGATDTQYF. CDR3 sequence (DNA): TGTGCCAGCAGTGATGTATCGTTCTTGGGCGCGACAGATACGCAGTATTTT.

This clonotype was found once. The CDR3 coding sequence is TGCGCCAGCAGCCAAGATTGGGGGAGCTCCTACAATGAGCAGTTCTTC. This translates into CASSQDWGSSYNEQFF. The genes are TRBV4-3 and TRBJ2-1; D is possibly TRBD1 or TRBD2 (5 bases each). Germline values: CDR1 LGHNA, CDR2 YSLEER. The ends were cut back, 0 bases at V and 0 bases at J, with 9 bases in the middle. CDR3 length equals 16 residues.

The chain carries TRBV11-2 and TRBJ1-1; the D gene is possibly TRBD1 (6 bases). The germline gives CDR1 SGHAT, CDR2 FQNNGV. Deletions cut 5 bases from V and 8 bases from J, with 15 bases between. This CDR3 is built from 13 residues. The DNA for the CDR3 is TGTGCCAGCAGCCTTGGGACAACCCCCGAAGCTTTCTTT. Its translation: CASSLGTTPEAFF.

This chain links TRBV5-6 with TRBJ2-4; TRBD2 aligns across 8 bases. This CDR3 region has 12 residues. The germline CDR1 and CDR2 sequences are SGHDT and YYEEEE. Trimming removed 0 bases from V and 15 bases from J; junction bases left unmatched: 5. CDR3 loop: CASSLGGGPRYF. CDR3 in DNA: TGTGCCAGCAGCTTGGGCGGGGGGCCTAGGTACTTC. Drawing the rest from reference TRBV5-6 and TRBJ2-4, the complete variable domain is DAGVTQSPTHLIKTRGQQVTLRCSPKSGHDTVSWYQQALGQGPQFIFQYYEEEERQRGNFPDRFSGHQFPNYSSELNVNALLLGDSALYLCASSLGGGPRYFGAGTRLSVL.

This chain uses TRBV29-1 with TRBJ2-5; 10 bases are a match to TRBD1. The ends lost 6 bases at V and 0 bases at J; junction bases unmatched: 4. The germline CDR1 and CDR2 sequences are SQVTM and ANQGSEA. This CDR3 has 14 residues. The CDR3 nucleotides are TGCAGCGTAAGGACAGGGGGTAACCAAGAGACCCAGTACTTC. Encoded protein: CSVRTGGNQETQYF.

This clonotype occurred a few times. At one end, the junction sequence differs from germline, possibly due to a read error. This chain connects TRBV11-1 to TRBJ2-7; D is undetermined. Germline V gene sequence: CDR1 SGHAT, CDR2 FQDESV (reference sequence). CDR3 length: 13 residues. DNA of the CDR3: TGTGCCAGTAGCTTCGGTATCACCTACGAGCAGTACTTC. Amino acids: CASSFGITYEQYF.

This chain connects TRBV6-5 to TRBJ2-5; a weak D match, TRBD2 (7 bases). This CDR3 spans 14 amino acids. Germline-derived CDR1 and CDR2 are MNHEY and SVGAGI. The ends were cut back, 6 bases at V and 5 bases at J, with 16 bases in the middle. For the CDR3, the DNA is TGTGCCAGCAGCCCCGGGGGGCCTGGGGAGACCCAGTACTTC. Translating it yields CASSPGGPGETQYF.

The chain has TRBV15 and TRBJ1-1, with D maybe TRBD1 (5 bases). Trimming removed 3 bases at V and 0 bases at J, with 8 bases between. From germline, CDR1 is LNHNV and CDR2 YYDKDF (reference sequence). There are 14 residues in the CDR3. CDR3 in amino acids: CATSSRGLNTEAFF. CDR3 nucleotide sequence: TGTGCCACCAGCAGTAGGGGATTGAACACTGAAGCTTTCTTT.

CDR3 sequence (DNA): TGTGCCAGCAGCGTAGTAGGGGTCCCGGAAAGGGAGACCCAGTACTTC. This translates into CASSVVGVPERETQYF. The chain combines TRBV9 with TRBJ2-5; tentative D call: TRBD1 (5 bases). Trimming removed 0 bases at V and 5 bases at J, with 17 bases between. This CDR3 is 16 amino acids long. Germline CDR1 SGDLS, CDR2 YYNGEE.

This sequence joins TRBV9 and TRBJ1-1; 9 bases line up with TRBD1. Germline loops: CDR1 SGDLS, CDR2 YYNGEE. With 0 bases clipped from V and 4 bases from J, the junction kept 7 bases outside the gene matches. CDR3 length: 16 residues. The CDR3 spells CASSVADRGRSTEAFF. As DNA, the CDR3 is TGTGCCAGCAGCGTAGCGGACAGGGGTCGGTCCACTGAAGCTTTCTTT.

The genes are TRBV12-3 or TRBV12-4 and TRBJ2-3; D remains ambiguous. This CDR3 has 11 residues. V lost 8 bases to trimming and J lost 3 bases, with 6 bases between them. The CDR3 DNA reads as TGTGCCAGCCGGGTTACAGATACGCAGTATTTT. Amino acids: CASRVTDTQYF.

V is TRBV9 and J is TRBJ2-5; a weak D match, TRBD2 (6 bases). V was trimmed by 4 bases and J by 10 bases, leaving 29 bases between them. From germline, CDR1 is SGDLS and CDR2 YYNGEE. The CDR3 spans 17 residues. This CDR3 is CASSHDRGTPNSYSQYF. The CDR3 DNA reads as TGTGCCAGCAGCCACGACCGGGGGACTCCCAATAGTTACAGCCAGTACTTC.

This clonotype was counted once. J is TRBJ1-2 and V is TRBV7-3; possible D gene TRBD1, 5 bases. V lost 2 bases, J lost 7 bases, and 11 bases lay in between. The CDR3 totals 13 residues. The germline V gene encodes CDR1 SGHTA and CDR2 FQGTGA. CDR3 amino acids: CASSLEGRGGYTF. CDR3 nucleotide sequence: TGTGCCAGCAGCTTAGAGGGGAGGGGTGGCTACACCTTC.

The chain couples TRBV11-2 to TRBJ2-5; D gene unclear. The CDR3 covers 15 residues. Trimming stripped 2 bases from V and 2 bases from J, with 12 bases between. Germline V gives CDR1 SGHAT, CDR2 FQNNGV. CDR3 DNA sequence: TGTGCCAGCAGCTTAAAGTGGACGGATCAAGAGACCCAGTACTTC. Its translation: CASSLKWTDQETQYF. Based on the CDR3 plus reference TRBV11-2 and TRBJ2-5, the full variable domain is EAGVAQSPRYKIIEKRQSVAFWCNPISGHATLYWYQQILGQGPKLLIQFQNNGVVDDSQLPKDRFSAERLKGVDSTLKIQPAKLEDSAVYLCASSLKWTDQETQYFGPGTRLLVL.

CDR3 loop: CASTQAQSAAVTDTQYF. CDR3 sequence (DNA): TGTGCCAGCACCCAAGCCCAAAGCGCGGCTGTCACAGATACGCAGTATTTT. The genes are TRBV7-8 and TRBJ2-3; D gene ambiguous. The CDR3 totals 17 residues. V lost 7 bases to trimming and J lost 2 bases, with 22 bases between them. CDR1 is SGHVS, CDR2 FQNEAQ, per germline.

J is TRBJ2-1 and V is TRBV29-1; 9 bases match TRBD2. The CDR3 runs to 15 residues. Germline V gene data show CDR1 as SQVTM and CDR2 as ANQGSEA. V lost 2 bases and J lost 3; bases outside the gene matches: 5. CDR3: CSVERWTSDYNEQFF. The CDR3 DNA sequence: TGCAGCGTTGAAAGGTGGACTAGCGACTACAATGAGCAGTTCTTC.

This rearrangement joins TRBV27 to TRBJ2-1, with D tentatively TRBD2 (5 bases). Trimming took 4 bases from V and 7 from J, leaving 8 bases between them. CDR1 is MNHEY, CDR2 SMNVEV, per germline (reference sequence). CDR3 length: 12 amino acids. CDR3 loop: CASSYTGNEQFF. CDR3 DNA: TGTGCCAGCAGTTATACGGGAAATGAGCAGTTCTTC.

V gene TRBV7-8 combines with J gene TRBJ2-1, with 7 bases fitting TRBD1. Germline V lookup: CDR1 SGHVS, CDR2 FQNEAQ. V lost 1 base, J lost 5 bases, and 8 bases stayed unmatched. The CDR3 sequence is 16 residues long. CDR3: CASSLEGGRRDNEQFF. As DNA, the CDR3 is TGTGCCAGCAGCTTAGAAGGGGGCCGAAGGGACAATGAGCAGTTCTTC.

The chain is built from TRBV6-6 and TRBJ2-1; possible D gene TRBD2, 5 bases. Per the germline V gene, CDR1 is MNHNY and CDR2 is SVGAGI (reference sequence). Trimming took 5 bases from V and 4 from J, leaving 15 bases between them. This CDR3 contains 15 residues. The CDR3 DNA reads TGTGCCAGCAGTCACAAACAAGGCGGGTACAATGAGCAGTTCTTC. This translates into CASSHKQGGYNEQFF.

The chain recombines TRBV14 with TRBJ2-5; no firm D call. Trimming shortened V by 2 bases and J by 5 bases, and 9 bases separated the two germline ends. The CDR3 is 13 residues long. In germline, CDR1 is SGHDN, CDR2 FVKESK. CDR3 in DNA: TGTGCCAGCAGCCAACTCGCATGGGAGACCCAGTACTTC. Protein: CASSQLAWETQYF.